The rows below give T cell receptor beta chains drawn from one sample of a study of T cell changes during pregnancy in multiple sclerosis. Data came from immunoSEQ multiplex PCR; TCRdb stores just in-frame clones and leaves some out. This sample has fewer than 75,000 clones, with 91% found just once. The sample consisted of peripheral blood, taken after pregnancy. The receptors shown here come from a female donor in good health, enrolled as a control in a pregnancy study. CDR3s include the opening cysteine and the closing phenylalanine or tryptophan. D genes are given only for firm matches. Rows may omit the clone size; those that give it use once, few, many or a size class.

.	15	.	TRBV7-6	CASSQTGQSSYEQYF
.	13	.	TRBV7-3	CASSSRSGDTQYF
.	14	once	TRBV5-1	CASSLFDQSSEAFF
TRBD1	15	.	TRBV6-6	CASSGQGARDNEQFF
.	15	.	TRBV27	CASSFRGRDTGELFF
.	10	.	TRBV11-3	CASSLREAFF
.	15	.	TRBV5-1	CASSPRTWDTDEQYF
.	11	.	TRBV19	CASRQGYEQYF
.	14	.	TRBV23-1	CASPRTATNEKLFF
TRBD2	15	.	TRBV4-2	CASSQDKREIYEQYF
TRBD2	15	.	TRBV7-2	CASSFTSGSTDTQYF
TRBD2	17	.	TRBV5-4	CASSDERGLSGANVLTF
TRBD2	15	once	TRBV6-5	CASSLVGGSRDTQYF
.	16	once	TRBV5-4	CASSLVVAPPGDEQFF
TRBD1	15	.	TRBV28	CASSSQGEINEKLFF
.	13	.	TRBV5-8	CASSFRGTDTQYF
.	17	.	TRBV7-9	CASSFSWSGALQETQYF
TRBD2	15	.	TRBV4-1	CASSLVAGAGETQYF
TRBD1	14	.	TRBV28	CASMEGADKAEAFF
TRBD1	14	.	TRBV7-3	CASRRGPEDNEQFF
TRBD1	14	.	TRBV5-1	CASSNGQGNTEAFF
.	15	.	TRBV5-1	CASSLRTDFTDTQYF
TRBD1	14	.	TRBV5-1	CASMTGTVTYEQYF
.	13	once	TRBV11-3	CASTPRGAYEQYF
.	15	.	TRBV15	CATSAGGVGQETQYF
TRBD1	13	.	TRBV10-3	CAHGTGGTDTQYF